The 4 T cell receptor beta chains listed next were all sequenced from one sample in a study of cytomegalovirus exposure and HLA in healthy donors. PCR primers comprised 60 Vbeta and 13 Jbeta primers. Method: immunoSEQ multiplex PCR; TCRdb's copy keeps in-frame clones and lacks some. The data contain more than 120,000 clones, 78% of them seen just once; the ten biggest clones take up around 5.9%. The sample comprised PBMCs. The origin of the receptors is a woman aged 40 to 50 in good health and CMV-seropositive.

The genes are TRBV28 and TRBJ2-7, with D maybe TRBD1 (5 bases). This CDR3 comprises 13 residues. Trimming took 5 bases from V and 3 from J, leaving 11 bases between them. Germline CDR1 reads MDHEN; CDR2 reads SYDVKM. CDR3 sequence reads: CASSPQTGYEQYF. For the CDR3, the DNA is TGTGCCAGCAGTCCTCAAACAGGCTACGAGCAGTACTTC.

The genes are TRBV7-9 and TRBJ1-4, with D maybe TRBD1 (5 bases). Germline V lookup: CDR1 SEHNR, CDR2 FQNEAQ (reference sequence). The length of the CDR3 is 14 residues. The V gene lost 5 bases and the J gene lost 4 bases, with 11 bases spanning the gap. The CDR3 loop is CASSRGGINEKLFF. The DNA of the CDR3 is TGTGCCAGCAGCCGGGGGGGTATTAATGAAAAACTGTTTTTT.

This chain connects TRBV11-1 to TRBJ2-5, with 10 bases identical to TRBD1. The CDR3 runs 16 residues. In germline, CDR1 is SGHAT, CDR2 FQDESV (reference sequence). V was clipped by 5 bases and J by 4 bases; unmatched bases: 10. CDR3 in amino acids: CASSPFGTGATETQYF. CDR3 DNA: TGTGCCAGCAGCCCTTTCGGGACAGGGGCCACAGAGACCCAGTACTTC. The whole variable domain, remainder taken from reference TRBV11-1 and TRBJ2-5, is EAEVAQSPRYKITEKSQAVAFWCDPISGHATLYWYRQILGQGPELLVQFQDESVVDDSQLPKDRFSAERLKGVDSTLKIQPAELGDSAMYLCASSPFGTGATETQYFGPGTRLLVL.

The genes are TRBV15 and TRBJ1-4; the D is unclear. CDR3 length: 15 amino acids. Between the trimmed V and J ends, which lost 5 bases and 5 bases, there was a span of 15 bases. Germline CDR1 and CDR2: LNHNV and YYDKDF (reference sequence). CDR3 residues: CATSPHEVTNEKLFF. In nucleotides, the CDR3 is TGTGCCACCAGCCCCCACGAGGTGACGAATGAAAAACTGTTTTTT. The full variable domain, its missing parts supplied by reference TRBV15 and TRBJ1-4, is DAMVIQNPRYQVTQFGKPVTLSCSQTLNHNVMYWYQQKSSQAPKLLFHYYDKDFNNEADTPDNFQSRRPNTSFCFLDIRSPGLGDTAMYLCATSPHEVTNEKLFFGSGTQLSVL.